The 27 T cell receptor beta chains presented below share a single source sample, sequenced in a study of response to subunit inactivated influenza vaccine. TCRdb recomputed calls from the RT-PCR reads with MiXCR, one row per CDR3 protein. The repertoire holds about 780,000 distinct CDR3 sequences, about a fifth seen once, with approximately 11% in the top ten. This sample comprised PBMCs from blood, obtained about 5 days after vaccination. Receptors were obtained from a man aged 50-60 years who received an inactivated influenza vaccine.

This clonotype was observed a handful of times. The chain links TRBV7-2 to TRBJ2-5, with 9 bases that match TRBD1. The CDR3 runs to 15 residues. The V and J ends lost 4 bases and 5 bases, in that order; junction bases with no gene match: 8. Germline-derived CDR1 and CDR2 are SGHTA and FQGNSA. The CDR3 DNA reads as TGTGCCAGCAGCTCAAGACAGGGGGGATCGGAGACCCAGTACTTC. Residues: CASSSRQGGSETQYF. The full variable domain, in which reference TRBV7-2 and TRBJ2-5 provide the parts outside the CDR3, is GAGVSQSPSNKVTEKGKDVELRCDPISGHTALYWYRQSLGQGLEFLIYFQGNSAPDKSGLPSDRFSAERTGGSVSTLTIQRTQQEDSAVYLCASSSRQGGSETQYFGPGTRLLVL.

This clonotype was found a few times. CDR3 nucleotide sequence: TGCGCCAGCAGCTTGGGGTATTCCGCCGAGCAGTACTTC. Translation gives CASSLGYSAEQYF. The rearrangement uses TRBV5-1 and TRBJ2-7; D ambiguous. This CDR3 region has 13 residues. V lost 0 bases, J lost 6 bases, and 10 bases lay in between. Germline CDR1 is SGHRS and CDR2 is YFSETQ.

This clonotype was recorded at least ten times. The chain joins TRBV12-3 or TRBV12-4 to TRBJ1-5; 10 nucleotides line up with TRBD1. This CDR3 region has 16 residues. V shed 5 bases, J shed 4 bases, and the junction held 8 bases outside the gene matches. CDR3 sequence reads: CASSIYGTGENQPQHF. CDR3 bases: TGTGCCAGCAGTATATACGGGACAGGGGAAAATCAGCCCCAGCATTTT.

This clonotype turned up a few times. The V gene is TRBV9, the J gene TRBJ1-1, with TRBD1 identical over 7 bases. CDR3 length equals 16 residues. The V gene end was trimmed by 3 bases and the J gene end by 0 bases; junction bases not matched to a gene: 8. From germline, CDR1 is SGDLS and CDR2 YYNGEE. The chain's CDR3 is CASSALDRVVNTEAFF. Written as DNA, the CDR3 is TGTGCCAGCAGCGCCCTCGACAGGGTAGTGAACACTGAAGCTTTCTTT.

This clonotype has at least ten counts. The V call is TRBV5-1, the J call TRBJ2-2; D gene unclear. V dropped 0 bases and J dropped 3 bases, with 6 bases sitting between them. Looked up from germline, CDR1 is SGHRS and CDR2 is YFSETQ. CDR3 length: 14 residues. The CDR3 sequence is CASSLGLYTGELFF. The CDR3 DNA reads TGCGCCAGCAGCTTGGGTCTGTACACCGGGGAGCTGTTTTTT.

The chain's CDR3 is CASSQVRGNQPQHF. For the CDR3, the DNA is TGTGCCAGCAGCCAAGTCAGGGGCAATCAGCCCCAGCATTTT. The genes are TRBV4-2 and TRBJ1-5; possibly TRBD1 for D (5 bases). The germline V gene has CDR1 LGHNA and CDR2 YNFKEQ. Trimming pared 1 base from V and 2 bases from J, leaving 6 bases between. This CDR3 has 14 amino acids.

This clonotype has only a few counts. The chain joins TRBV20-1 to TRBJ1-4; TRBD1 agrees at 10 bases. J was trimmed by 0 bases and V by 5 bases; bases with no gene match: 9. The CDR3 loop spans 17 amino acids. Germline V gene sequence: CDR1 DFQATT, CDR2 SNEGSKA (reference sequence). In DNA form, the CDR3 reads TGCAGTGCTCCCCGGACAGGGGGGTCTACAACTAATGAAAAACTGTTTTTT. Translated: CSAPRTGGSTTNEKLFF.

This clonotype has a handful of counts. The chain has TRBV28 and TRBJ1-1; D unresolved. Trimming stripped 3 bases from V and 3 bases from J, with 17 bases between. The CDR3 is 16 residues long. CDR1 and CDR2 (germline): MDHEN, SYDVKM. This CDR3 reads CASSFDTGRFDTEAFF. CDR3 nucleotide sequence: TGTGCCAGCAGTTTCGATACGGGGAGGTTCGACACTGAAGCTTTCTTT.

This rearrangement joins TRBV6-1 to TRBJ2-1, with D possibly being TRBD2 (6 bases). The CDR3 has 15 residues. Germline V gene data show CDR1 as MNHNS and CDR2 as SASEGT. V lost 4 bases to trimming and J lost 5 bases, with 15 bases between them. The CDR3 DNA reads TGTGCCAGCAGTGCCCCTTTACTAGCAAACAATGAGCAGTTCTTC. Amino acid sequence: CASSAPLLANNEQFF.

This clonotype has a handful of counts. The chain recombines TRBV5-6 with TRBJ1-2, with 7 bases that match TRBD1. Per germline, CDR1 SGHDT and CDR2 YYEEEE. The junction had 9 bases not matched to a gene; V was cut back by 2 bases and J by 5 bases. The CDR3 totals 15 residues. CDR3 sequence: CASSFLGQIEYGYTF. The CDR3 DNA is TGTGCCAGCAGCTTCCTGGGACAGATCGAGTATGGCTACACCTTC.

The sample holds a few counts of this clonotype. CDR3 amino acids: CASSSRLHSETQYF. The CDR3 DNA follows: TGTGCCAGCAGCTCCAGACTGCATTCGGAGACCCAGTACTTC. The chain links TRBV12-3 or TRBV12-4 to TRBJ2-5; D call uncertain. CDR3 length: 14 amino acids. V dropped 6 bases and J dropped 5 bases, with 16 bases sitting between them.

This clonotype was detected only a few times. The gene calls are TRBV12-3 or TRBV12-4 and TRBJ1-2; tentative D call: TRBD1 (6 bases). The CDR3 has 14 amino acids. Trimming cost V 5 bases and J 4 bases, with 14 bases left between them. The CDR3 is CASSPPGARYGYTF. Here the CDR3 DNA reads TGTGCCAGCAGTCCGCCGGGGGCGCGCTATGGCTACACCTTC.

This chain links TRBV20-1 with TRBJ2-1, with 12 bases lining up with TRBD2. The CDR3 runs to 14 residues. Germline CDR1 reads DFQATT; CDR2 reads SNEGSKA (reference sequence). The junction had 3 bases not matched to a gene; V was cut back by 1 base and J by 8 bases. The CDR3 sequence: CSARGRLAGDEQFF. The CDR3 DNA reads as TGCAGTGCTAGAGGGAGACTAGCGGGAGATGAGCAGTTCTTC.

Many counts were recorded for this clonotype. This chain links TRBV4-2 with TRBJ2-7; a weak D match, TRBD1 (5 bases). This CDR3 has 13 amino acids. Germline V gives CDR1 LGHNA, CDR2 YNFKEQ. With 0 bases removed from V and 2 bases from J, the gap between germline ends came to 5 bases. The CDR3 DNA is TGTGCCAGCAGCCAAGACAGGGCCTACGAGCAGTACTTC. It is translated as CASSQDRAYEQYF.

The rearrangement uses TRBV7-2 and TRBJ2-1; D not certain. Germline lookup yields CDR1 SGHTA and CDR2 FQGNSA. CDR3 length equals 15 residues. Trimming removed 5 bases from V and 3 bases from J, with 14 bases in between. Here the CDR3 DNA reads TGTGCCAGCAGCCTCAGGCCTAGGCACTACAATGAGCAGTTCTTC. This codes for CASSLRPRHYNEQFF.

This clonotype was observed a single time. The chain carries TRBV7-8 and TRBJ2-1, with TRBD2 matching over 7 bases. Germline V CDR1 and CDR2: SGHVS, FQNEAQ. This CDR3 has 16 residues. The trim removed 1 base at V and 0 bases at J, leaving 3 bases unmatched. The DNA of the CDR3 is TGTGCCAGCAGCTTAGTCGGGAGGACCTCCTACAATGAGCAGTTCTTC. This sequence encodes CASSLVGRTSYNEQFF.

There are many counts of this clonotype. The chain combines TRBV7-3 with TRBJ2-1; TRBD2 agrees at 8 bases. CDR1 is SGHTA and CDR2 is FQGTGA in the germline V gene. There are 15 residues in the CDR3. Unmatched junction bases numbered 4, after V lost 6 bases and J lost 0 bases. The CDR3 loop is CASSLGTSSYNEQFF. The CDR3 DNA reads as TGTGCCAGCAGTTTGGGGACTAGCTCCTACAATGAGCAGTTCTTC.

This clonotype was counted between two and nine times. The chain joins TRBV6-2 or TRBV6-3 to TRBJ1-3; weak D call: TRBD1 (5 bases). CDR1 and CDR2 from the germline V gene are MNHEY and SVGEGT. V lost 4 bases, J lost 0 bases, and 25 bases lay in between. This CDR3 has 20 residues. The CDR3 DNA follows: TGTGCCAGCAGTTTCGGGGGAGTCCTGAGGCACCAGAGCTCTGGAAACACCATATATTTT. Its translation: CASSFGGVLRHQSSGNTIYF.

This clonotype showed up just a few times. The CDR3 DNA follows: TGTGCCAGCAGCTCATCGACAGCTTTAAATGAAAAACTGTTTTTT. Its translation: CASSSSTALNEKLFF. This chain connects TRBV11-2 to TRBJ1-4; D is possibly TRBD1 (5 bases). This CDR3 has 15 amino acids. The V gene lost 4 bases and the J gene lost 5 bases, with 14 bases spanning the gap. CDR1 and CDR2 (germline): SGHAT, FQNNGV.

This clonotype was counted ten times or more. DNA of the CDR3: TGTGCCAGCAGCATCGGGACTAGCACAGATACGCAGTATTTT. Protein sequence: CASSIGTSTDTQYF. The V call is TRBV5-5, the J call TRBJ2-3, with D tentatively TRBD2 (6 bases). The CDR3 totals 14 residues. V was pared by 4 bases and J by 0 bases, with 9 bases between. Germline V gives CDR1 SGHKS, CDR2 YYEKEE (reference sequence).

This clonotype was recorded a few times. The chain combines TRBV6-1 with TRBJ2-5; TRBD2 matches 12 bases. The CDR3 has 15 amino acids. V was pared by 6 bases and J by 5 bases, with 7 bases of the junction left unmatched. Germline lookup yields CDR1 MNHNS and CDR2 SASEGT. Here the CDR3 reads CASSPSGGARETQYF. DNA for the CDR3: TGTGCCAGCAGCCCTAGCGGGGGGGCCCGTGAGACCCAGTACTTC.

This clonotype has more than one count but fewer than ten. The rearrangement joins TRBV15 to TRBJ2-1; unclear D gene. Germline lookup yields CDR1 LNHNV and CDR2 YYDKDF (reference sequence). The CDR3 has 20 amino acids. The V end lost 0 bases, the J end lost 0 bases, and 21 bases lay between the germline ends. For the CDR3, the DNA is TGTGCCACCAGCAGAGATGCGCTCTCGTGGGCTAGGAGCTCCTACAATGAGCAGTTCTTC. Amino acids: CATSRDALSWARSSYNEQFF.

V and J are TRBV20-1 and TRBJ2-2; D uncertain. The CDR3 sequence is 13 residues long. The germline V gene has CDR1 DFQATT and CDR2 SNEGSKA (reference sequence). V was clipped by 3 bases and J by 8 bases, with 13 bases between them. This CDR3 reads CSASLRLRGELFF. CDR3 in DNA: TGCAGTGCTAGTCTCCGACTCAGAGGGGAGCTGTTTTTT.

This clonotype has just a few counts. The rearrangement joins TRBV4-3 to TRBJ2-2, with 9 bases fitting TRBD1. Germline CDR1 LGHNA, CDR2 YSLEER. J lost 4 bases, V lost 1 base, and 7 bases had no gene match. The CDR3 totals 17 residues. The CDR3 nucleotides are TGCGCCAGCAGCCAAGCAATGGGGGACAGGGCCACCGGGGAGCTGTTTTTT. Protein: CASSQAMGDRATGELFF.

This chain's CDR3 is CASSHTSQGNYGYTF. In nucleotides, the CDR3 is TGCGCCAGCAGCCATACCTCACAGGGAAACTATGGCTACACCTTC. The chain has TRBV4-1 and TRBJ1-2, with TRBD1 as a possible D gene (6 bases). V gave up 3 bases and J gave up 2 bases, with 13 bases separating them. The CDR3 is 15 amino acids. Germline CDR1 reads MGHRA; CDR2 reads YSYEKL.

The J gene is TRBJ2-4, the V gene TRBV4-3; D may be TRBD2 (5 bases). CDR3 size: 15 residues. The V gene's germline CDR1 is LGHNA and CDR2 YSLEER. V was trimmed by 0 bases and J by 6 bases, leaving 12 bases between them. CDR3 sequence: CASSQDRFEGNIQYF. In DNA form, the CDR3 reads TGCGCCAGCAGCCAAGATCGCTTTGAGGGAAACATTCAGTACTTC.

This clonotype was counted only a few times. V and J are TRBV6-6 and TRBJ1-5, with D uncertain. This CDR3 spans 12 amino acids. The germline V gene has CDR1 MNHNY and CDR2 SVGAGI (reference sequence). The V end was cut by 4 bases, the J end by 9 bases, with 10 bases between. The DNA for the CDR3 is TGTGCCAGCAGTTTGGGCTCCGGGCCCCAGCATTTT. Encoded protein: CASSLGSGPQHF.